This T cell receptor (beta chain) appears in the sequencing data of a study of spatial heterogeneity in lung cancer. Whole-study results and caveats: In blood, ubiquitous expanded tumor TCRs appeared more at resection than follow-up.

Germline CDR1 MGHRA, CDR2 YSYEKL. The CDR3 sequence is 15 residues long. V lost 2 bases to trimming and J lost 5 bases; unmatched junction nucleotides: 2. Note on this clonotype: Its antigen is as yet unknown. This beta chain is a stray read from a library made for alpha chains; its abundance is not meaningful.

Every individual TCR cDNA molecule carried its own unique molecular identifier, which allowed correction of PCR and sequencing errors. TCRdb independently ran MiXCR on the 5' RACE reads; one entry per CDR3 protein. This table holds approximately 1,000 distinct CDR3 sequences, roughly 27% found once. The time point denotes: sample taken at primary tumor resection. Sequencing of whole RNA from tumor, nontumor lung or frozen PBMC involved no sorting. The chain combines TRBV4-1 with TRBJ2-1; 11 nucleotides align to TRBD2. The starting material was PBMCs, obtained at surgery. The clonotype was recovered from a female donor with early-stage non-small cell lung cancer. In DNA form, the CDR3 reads TGCGCCAGCAGCCAACCGGGACTAGCGGACAATGAGCAGTTCTTC. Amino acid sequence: CASSQPGLADNEQFF.